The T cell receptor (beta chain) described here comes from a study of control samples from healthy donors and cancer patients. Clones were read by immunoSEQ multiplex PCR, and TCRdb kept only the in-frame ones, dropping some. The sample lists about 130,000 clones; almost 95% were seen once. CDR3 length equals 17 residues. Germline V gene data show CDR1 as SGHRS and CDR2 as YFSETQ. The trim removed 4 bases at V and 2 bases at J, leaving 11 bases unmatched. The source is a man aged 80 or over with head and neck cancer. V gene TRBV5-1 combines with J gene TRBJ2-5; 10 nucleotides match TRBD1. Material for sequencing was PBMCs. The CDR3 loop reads CASSRGWDRGTQETQYF. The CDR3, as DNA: TGCGCCAGCAGCCGGGGGTGGGACAGGGGCACACAAGAGACCCAGTACTTC.